This T cell receptor beta chain was retrieved from a study of identical twins. Whole-study results and caveats: For out-of-frame beta sequences, excess twin sharing was weaker. Without tracking the same donors, conclusions rested on cross-sectional statistical analysis.

This CDR3 is 14 amino acids long. With 3 bases clipped from V and 6 bases from J, the junction kept 8 bases outside the gene matches. Germline lookup yields CDR1 SQVTM and CDR2 ANQGSEA. The authors used template switching to add a universal primer site and gave cDNA unique molecular identifiers. TCRdb fed the 5' RACE reads into MiXCR, producing one record per CDR3 protein. The data contain around 680,000 distinct CDR3 sequences, 8.5% to 9% of them seen just once; the ten biggest clones take up approximately 0.96%. As regards this clonotype: What it recognizes is unknown.

The same data also contributed to another study, on yellow fever vaccine responses in identical twins. That source reports: Reportedly, twins' vaccine T cell responses looked partly convergent and partly personalized.

The sequence was collected from a woman aged 18-29 years in good health. The J gene is TRBJ1-2, the V gene TRBV29-1; 9 bases match TRBD1. Sequenced: PBMCs. The CDR3 here is CSVESVWTGDGYTF. CDR3 DNA sequence: TGCAGCGTTGAGTCGGTATGGACAGGGGATGGCTACACCTTC.